Each of the 27 T cell receptor beta chains below was sequenced from the same sample in a study of beta chain features in type 1 diabetes. Expressed TCRB transcripts were sequenced because the isolated RNA had all been reverse transcribed beforehand. Method: immunoSEQ multiplex PCR; TCRdb's copy keeps in-frame clones and lacks some. The table shows 360,000 or so clones, with around 20% occurring only once. Source material: naive CD4+ T cells from blood. The receptors derive from a woman under 30 in good health.

This clone has just one count. The chain links TRBV15 to TRBJ1-5, with TRBD1 identical over 8 bases. The CDR3 runs to 15 residues. Losses at the gene ends were 5 bases for V and 1 base for J; bases not matched to a gene: 4. The germline gives CDR1 LNHNV, CDR2 YYDKDF (reference sequence). DNA for the CDR3: TGTGCCACCAGCGGTGGACAGGGCAGCAATCAGCCCCAGCATTTT. Amino acid sequence: CATSGGQGSNQPQHF.

The V call is TRBV30, the J call TRBJ2-1; possibly TRBD2 for D (5 bases). This CDR3 region has 12 residues. CDR1 and CDR2 from the germline V gene are GTSNPN and SVGIG (reference sequence). Trimming stripped 2 bases from V and 10 bases from J, with 12 bases between. CDR3 DNA: TGTGCCTGGAGTCCCGGGGTTGGCGAGCAGTTCTTC. This gives the protein CAWSPGVGEQFF.

With respect to this clone: The sample contains more than one DNA sequence encoding this CDR3. This chain uses TRBV25-1 with TRBJ1-1; 9 bases match TRBD1. The CDR3 length is 14 residues. After removal of 3 bases from V and 2 bases from J, the junction contained 1 base not matched to a gene. Germline V gives CDR1 MGHDK, CDR2 SYGVNS. This chain's CDR3 is CASSETGGNTEAFF. CDR3 sequence (DNA): TGTGCCAGCAGTGAGACAGGGGGAAACACTGAAGCTTTCTTT.

This clone was seen only a few times. The V gene is TRBV5-1, the J gene TRBJ1-1; D is ambiguous. CDR3 size: 15 residues. The germline gives CDR1 SGHRS, CDR2 YFSETQ. V lost 3 bases and J 1 base, leaving 13 bases between the germline ends. The CDR3 loop reads CASSSRLNRNTEAFF. CDR3 nucleotides: TGCGCCAGCAGCTCCCGACTTAACCGGAACACTGAAGCTTTCTTT.

The rearrangement links TRBV5-4 to TRBJ2-5; 8 nucleotides align to TRBD1. The CDR3 length is 15 residues. Germline V CDR1 and CDR2: SGHNT, YYREEE (reference sequence). V was pared by 4 bases and J by 3 bases, with 8 bases of the junction left unmatched. The CDR3 spells CASSPLTGAEETQYF. The CDR3 bases are TGTGCCAGCAGCCCCCTGACAGGGGCTGAAGAGACCCAGTACTTC.

This clone came up a few times. The chain uses TRBV7-9 and TRBJ2-1; D is unresolved. The CDR3 runs to 14 residues. Trimming cost V 2 bases and J 9 bases, with 14 bases left between them. Germline CDR1 and CDR2: SEHNR and FQNEAQ (reference sequence). DNA for the CDR3: TGTGCCAGCAGCTTAAGATTAGCCGATGGTGAGCAGTTCTTC. This sequence encodes CASSLRLADGEQFF.

The V and J genes are TRBV7-6 and TRBJ2-3; 8 nucleotides align to TRBD1. The length of the CDR3 is 12 residues. With 9 bases clipped from V and 6 bases from J, the junction kept 5 bases outside the gene matches. Germline loops: CDR1 SGHVS, CDR2 FNYEAQ. The CDR3 protein is CASGTGRDTQYF. CDR3 in DNA: TGTGCCAGTGGGACAGGACGCGATACGCAGTATTTT. The variable domain in full, with the rest retrieved from reference TRBV7-6 and TRBJ2-3, is GAGVSQSPRYKVTKRGQDVALRCDPISGHVSLYWYRQALGQGPEFLTYFNYEAQQDKSGLPNDRFSAERPEGSISTLTIQRTEQRDSAMYRCASGTGRDTQYFGPGTRLTVL.

The chain is built from TRBV18 and TRBJ1-1; tentative D call: TRBD1 (6 bases). The CDR3 length is 14 residues. Germline assignment: CDR1 KGHSH and CDR2 LQKENI. Trimming removed 1 base at V and 5 bases at J, with 11 bases between. The CDR3 region has the DNA TGTGCCAGCTCACCACAGGGGGTTCGAACTGAAGCTTTCTTT. This gives the protein CASSPQGVRTEAFF.

V usage is TRBV6-1 and J usage is TRBJ2-3, with 9 bases that match TRBD2. The V segment lost 3 bases and the J segment 6 bases; nucleotides outside the gene matches: 10. CDR1 and CDR2 from the germline V gene are MNHNS and SASEGT. There are 16 residues in the CDR3. CDR3 in amino acids: CASSDPSGVVGDTQYF. The CDR3 DNA reads as TGTGCCAGCAGTGACCCTAGCGGGGTCGTAGGGGATACGCAGTATTTT.

This clone was counted between two and nine times. The chain employs TRBV11-2 and TRBJ1-5; the D is unclear. V dropped 3 bases and J dropped 5 bases, with 8 bases sitting between them. The CDR3 totals 13 residues. The germline gives CDR1 SGHAT, CDR2 FQNNGV. CDR3: CASSFQDDQPQHF. The CDR3 coding sequence is TGTGCCAGCAGCTTCCAGGATGATCAGCCCCAGCATTTT.

About this clone: Sequence at one end of the junction differs from germline and may be a read error. The chain is built from TRBV7-7 and TRBJ2-7; 12 nucleotides align to TRBD2. There are 15 residues in the CDR3. The germline CDR1 and CDR2 sequences are SSHAT and FNYEAQ (reference sequence). The CDR3 bases are TGTGCTAGCAGCCAGCGACTAGCGGGAGTCAACGAGCAGTACTTC. Its translation is CASSQRLAGVNEQYF.

This clone appeared a few times. One end of the junction varies from germline; a read error may be responsible. This chain connects TRBV30 to TRBJ1-2; 10 positions agree with TRBD1. From germline, CDR1 is GTSNPN and CDR2 SVGIG (reference sequence). CDR3 length: 13 amino acids. The CDR3 DNA reads TGTGCCTGGAGTGTCCCTGGGACAGGGGCCTTCCCTTTC. Encoded protein: CAWSVPGTGAFPF.

This clone turned up a few times. This rearrangement joins TRBV29-1 to TRBJ2-3, with 9 bases that match TRBD1. The germline V gene has CDR1 SQVTM and CDR2 ANQGSEA. CDR3 size: 12 residues. The V segment lost 7 bases and the J segment 5 bases; nucleotides outside the gene matches: 4. The CDR3 reads CSAGTGLDTQYF. The CDR3 DNA is TGCAGCGCTGGGACAGGGTTAGATACGCAGTATTTT.

V gene TRBV10-3 combines with J gene TRBJ2-1; TRBD2 aligns across 12 bases. V trimming: 7 bases; J trimming: 10 bases; junction bases outside the gene matches: 14. CDR3 length: 16 residues. Germline V gene sequence: CDR1 ENHRY, CDR2 SYGVKD. The CDR3 sequence is CAIKTTSGSSRGEQFF. CDR3 coding DNA: TGTGCCATCAAAACGACTAGCGGGAGTTCCCGGGGGGAGCAGTTCTTC.

The rearrangement uses TRBV18 and TRBJ2-5, with TRBD2 matching over 7 bases. Germline V gene sequence: CDR1 KGHSH, CDR2 LQKENI. V shed 0 bases, J shed 3 bases, and the junction held 1 base outside the gene matches. This CDR3 region has 14 residues. The CDR3 reads CASSPPGGKETQYF. The CDR3 DNA is TGTGCCAGCTCACCACCGGGGGGGAAAGAGACCCAGTACTTC.

The V and J genes are TRBV2 and TRBJ1-2, with TRBD1 identical over 8 bases. CDR1 is SNHLY, CDR2 FYNNEI, per germline. The CDR3 length is 15 residues. The V segment lost 5 bases and the J segment 1 base; nucleotides outside the gene matches: 6. This CDR3 is CASSTQGAVNYGYTF. The CDR3 DNA reads as TGTGCCAGCAGTACGCAGGGGGCCGTTAACTATGGCTACACCTTC. The complete variable domain, with remaining parts taken from reference TRBV2 and TRBJ1-2, reads EPEVTQTPSHQVTQMGQEVILRCVPISNHLYFYWYRQILGQKVEFLVSFYNNEISEKSEIFDDQFSVERPDGSNFTLKIRSTKLEDSAMYFCASSTQGAVNYGYTFGSGTRLTVV.

In this sample, this clone turned up once. Here the CDR3 reads CASSPSPGPDNSPLHF. DNA for the CDR3: TGTGCCAGCAGCCCCTCCCCAGGTCCCGATAATTCACCCCTCCACTTT. The chain joins TRBV5-4 to TRBJ1-6, with D uncertain. Between the trimmed V and J ends, which lost 4 bases and 5 bases, there was a span of 16 bases. The CDR3 length is 16 residues. Germline lookup yields CDR1 SGHNT and CDR2 YYREEE (reference sequence).

This chain joins TRBV2 and TRBJ1-5, with D maybe TRBD1 (6 bases). V lost 6 bases to trimming and J lost 0 bases, with 12 bases between them. The CDR3 runs to 15 residues. The germline gives CDR1 SNHLY, CDR2 FYNNEI. In nucleotides, the CDR3 is TGTGCCAGCAGCCCTGACAGGTATAGCAATCAGCCCCAGCATTTT. Translated, it gives CASSPDRYSNQPQHF.

This clone showed up just a few times. The rearrangement links TRBV23-1 to TRBJ2-3, with D possibly matching TRBD1 (7 bases). TRBV23-1 is sorted into the ORF group, with uncertain function. The V gene lost 4 bases and the J gene lost 5 bases, with 13 bases spanning the gap. The CDR3 length is 14 residues. CDR3 loop: CASSPQGGVDTQYF. The CDR3 bases are TGCGCCAGCAGTCCCCAGGGGGGAGTAGATACGCAGTATTTT.

This clone occurred a few times. The rearrangement uses TRBV30 and TRBJ2-7; 7 bases match TRBD1. In germline, CDR1 is GTSNPN, CDR2 SVGIG (reference sequence). This CDR3 has 15 amino acids. V gave up 2 bases and J gave up 4 bases; unmatched junction bases: 11. The CDR3 DNA is TGTGCCTGGAGTAGACCCGGACAGGTTAGGTACGAGCAGTACTTC. It is translated as CAWSRPGQVRYEQYF.

This clone has a handful of counts. This rearrangement joins TRBV5-6 to TRBJ1-1; TRBD1 agrees at 11 bases. Trimming removed 4 bases from V and 6 bases from J; junction bases left unmatched: 8. The CDR3 length is 15 residues. The germline gives CDR1 SGHDT, CDR2 YYEEEE. The CDR3 coding sequence is TGTGCCAGCAGCATCCCGGGACAGGGGGAACCTGAAGCTTTCTTT. This codes for CASSIPGQGEPEAFF.

This clone has just a few counts. The genes are TRBV25-1 and TRBJ2-5; D not certain. The germline CDR1 and CDR2 sequences are MGHDK and SYGVNS. This CDR3 has 9 amino acids. Trimming removed 11 bases from V and 5 bases from J, with 6 bases in between. This CDR3 reads CASGETQYF. In DNA, the CDR3 is TGTGCCTCCGGGGAGACCCAGTACTTC.

This clone showed up just once. The chain uses TRBV18 and TRBJ2-7; maybe TRBD2 (6 bases). Trimming took 5 bases from V and 0 from J, leaving 14 bases between them. In germline, CDR1 is KGHSH, CDR2 LQKENI. The CDR3 runs to 15 residues. The CDR3 bases are TGTGCCAGCTCAAGTCGGGGGACCAGCTCCTACGAGCAGTACTTC. This gives the protein CASSSRGTSSYEQYF.

This clone has more than one count but fewer than ten. The chain links TRBV19 to TRBJ2-1; D may be TRBD2 (5 bases). V lost 10 bases and J lost 8, with 15 bases in between. In germline, CDR1 is LNHDA, CDR2 SQIVND (reference sequence). The CDR3 sequence is 12 residues long. The CDR3 nucleotides are TGTGCCACCCAGAGGGAGTTCCATGAGCAGTTCTTC. Protein: CATQREFHEQFF.

The chain joins TRBV5-6 to TRBJ2-1, with D perhaps TRBD2 (5 bases). Germline V lookup: CDR1 SGHDT, CDR2 YYEEEE. Trimming stripped 5 bases from V and 4 bases from J, with 10 bases between. The CDR3 covers 13 residues. CDR3 loop: CASSRRRYNEQFF. The CDR3, as DNA: TGTGCCAGCAGTCGAAGGAGGTACAATGAGCAGTTCTTC.

V gene TRBV5-6 combines with J gene TRBJ1-1, with 9 bases identical to TRBD1. J gave up 5 bases and V 4 bases, and 6 bases lay outside the gene matches. This CDR3 has 14 residues. Germline CDR1 reads SGHDT; CDR2 reads YYEEEE. The CDR3 coding sequence is TGTGCCAGCAGCCTTGACAGGGGGGGAACTGAAGCTTTCTTT. It encodes CASSLDRGGTEAFF.

V gene TRBV29-1 combines with J gene TRBJ1-2, with D possibly TRBD1 on 5 matching bases. The germline V gene has CDR1 SQVTM and CDR2 ANQGSEA. The CDR3 is made up of 13 amino acids. V lost 0 bases, J lost 6 bases, and 11 bases lay in between. The CDR3 nucleotides are TGCAGCGTTGAAGATTTTCGGGGGAATGGCTACACCTTC. It codes for CSVEDFRGNGYTF.